What follows are 13 T cell receptor beta chains derived from one specimen sequenced in a study of vaccination effects on CD4 cells after COVID-19. Before sequencing took place, the ViraFEST assay used viral peptide pools to expand antigen-specific CD4+ T cells. Cells that had been cultured for roughly eleven days were the source of isolated CD4+ T cells. Participants were given two doses of BNT162b2 or mRNA-1273 vaccine. The assay was immunoSEQ multiplex PCR, and TCRdb's table has in-frame clones only and misses some. The data contain approximately 11,000 clones, 65% to 75% of them singletons. Which antigens these TCRs recognize remains unknown. The input for sequencing was CD4+ T cells from PBMCs cultured with SARS-CoV-2 spike peptides, taken after COVID-19 vaccination. These receptors were obtained from a human donor who received a COVID-19 vaccine.

This clone was recorded once. The chain has TRBV4-1 and TRBJ1-2; TRBD1 is a possible D gene (5 bases). Trimming pared 1 base from V and 5 bases from J, leaving 11 bases between. The germline V gene has CDR1 MGHRA and CDR2 YSYEKL. The CDR3 length is 14 residues. CDR3 in DNA: TGCGCCAGCAGCCAAGGCACAGGAGGGTATGGCTACACCTTC. It translates to CASSQGTGGYGYTF.

V and J are TRBV2 and TRBJ1-4; 10 nucleotides agree with TRBD1. Germline values: CDR1 SNHLY, CDR2 FYNNEI. The CDR3 has 14 residues. The J segment lost 6 bases and the V segment lost 6 bases, leaving 4 bases of the junction unmatched. This CDR3 reads CASRDDRGHEKLFF. The CDR3 bases are TGTGCCAGCAGAGACGACAGGGGGCATGAAAAACTGTTTTTT.

The chain couples TRBV20-1 to TRBJ2-1; no definite D call. V lost 3 bases and J lost 0, with 6 bases in between. Germline V gene sequence: CDR1 DFQATT, CDR2 SNEGSKA (reference sequence). The CDR3 totals 13 residues. The CDR3 nucleotides read TGCAGTGCTAGTCCCGTCTCCTACAATGAGCAGTTCTTC. Translated, it gives CSASPVSYNEQFF.

This chain joins TRBV24-1 and TRBJ2-3; the D gene is possibly TRBD2 (6 bases). Trimming took off 3 bases at V and 5 bases at J, with 8 bases between the two ends. The CDR3 contains 13 residues. The germline CDR1 and CDR2 sequences are KGHDR and SFDVKD. As DNA, the CDR3 is TGTGCCACCAGTGATATGGGAGGAGATACGCAGTATTTT. It specifies CATSDMGGDTQYF.

The table lists this clone with a few counts. The J gene is TRBJ2-3, the V gene TRBV14; 8 bases map to TRBD2. The CDR3 totals 15 residues. Trimming removed 2 bases from V and 2 bases from J; junction bases left unmatched: 3. Germline V gene lookup returns CDR1 SGHDN and CDR2 FVKESK. The CDR3 protein is CASSQQLAATDTQYF. The CDR3 bases are TGTGCCAGCAGCCAACAACTAGCGGCCACAGATACGCAGTATTTT.

This chain links TRBV19 with TRBJ1-2; 12 bases agree with TRBD1. Germline loops: CDR1 LNHDA, CDR2 SQIVND (reference sequence). The V and J ends lost 4 bases and 7 bases, in that order; junction bases with no gene match: 4. CDR3 length: 14 residues. CDR3 DNA: TGTGCCAGTAGTAAGGGACAGGGGGCAGTTGGCTACACCTTC. This translates into CASSKGQGAVGYTF. The variable domain in full, with the rest retrieved from reference TRBV19 and TRBJ1-2, is DGGITQSPKYLFRKEGQNVTLSCEQNLNHDAMYWYRQDPGQGLRLIYYSQIVNDFQKGDIAEGYSVSREKKESFPLTVTSAQKNPTAFYLCASSKGQGAVGYTFGSGTRLTVV.

The genes are TRBV10-3 and TRBJ2-7; maybe TRBD1 (6 bases). There are 14 residues in the CDR3. Trimming took off 7 bases at V and 4 bases at J, with 17 bases between the two ends. From germline, CDR1 is ENHRY and CDR2 SYGVKD. CDR3 DNA: TGTGCCATCATGGCGTCAGGGGTATCTTACGAGCAGTACTTC. It encodes CAIMASGVSYEQYF.

V gene TRBV14 combines with J gene TRBJ1-2, with D unclear. CDR1 is SGHDN and CDR2 is FVKESK in the germline V gene. Trimming cost V 4 bases and J 3 bases, with 9 bases left between them. This CDR3 region has 13 residues. The CDR3, as DNA: TGTGCCAGCAGCCTTATCACCCACTATGGCTACACCTTC. Protein sequence: CASSLITHYGYTF.

The V call is TRBV5-1, the J call TRBJ2-3, with 14 positions matching TRBD2. CDR3 size: 15 residues. The germline V gene encodes CDR1 SGHRS and CDR2 YFSETQ. The junction had 1 base not matched to a gene; V was cut back by 3 bases and J by 4 bases. The CDR3: CASSSTSGRADTQYF. The CDR3 bases are TGCGCCAGCAGCTCGACTAGCGGGAGGGCAGATACGCAGTATTTT.

This clone was found a few times. The chain recombines TRBV27 with TRBJ1-6; D might be TRBD1 (6 bases). The CDR3 is made up of 15 amino acids. V was pared by 2 bases and J by 7 bases, with 12 bases between. Germline V lookup: CDR1 MNHEY, CDR2 SMNVEV (reference sequence). DNA for the CDR3: TGTGCCAGCAGTTTAAGGGGGGAAGGGAATTCACCCCTCCACTTT. Its translation: CASSLRGEGNSPLHF.

The table lists this clone with a few counts. This chain joins TRBV30 and TRBJ1-6, with TRBD1 identical over 8 bases. CDR3 length: 13 residues. Trimming took 2 bases from V and 8 from J; bases not matched to a gene: 2. CDR1 is GTSNPN and CDR2 is SVGIG in the germline V gene (reference sequence). DNA of the CDR3: TGTGCCTGGAGTCGGACAGGGTATTCACCCCTCCACTTT. Translation gives CAWSRTGYSPLHF.

V usage is TRBV6-5 and J usage is TRBJ2-7, with D maybe TRBD2 (6 bases). CDR1 and CDR2 from the germline V gene are MNHEY and SVGAGI. Between the trimmed V and J ends, which lost 0 bases and 4 bases, there was a span of 13 bases. This CDR3 has 15 residues. CDR3: CASSYSLAERYEQYF. DNA for the CDR3: TGTGCCAGCAGTTACTCGTTAGCGGAGCGATACGAGCAGTACTTC.

This clone was detected only a few times. This chain connects TRBV14 to TRBJ2-5; D not certain. This CDR3 is 14 amino acids long. The germline V and J ends were trimmed by 0 bases and 7 bases, with 12 bases remaining between them. Germline V gene lookup returns CDR1 SGHDN and CDR2 FVKESK. The CDR3 coding sequence is TGTGCCAGCAGCCAAGACAAGGATCTTCGGACCCAGTACTTC. It codes for CASSQDKDLRTQYF.